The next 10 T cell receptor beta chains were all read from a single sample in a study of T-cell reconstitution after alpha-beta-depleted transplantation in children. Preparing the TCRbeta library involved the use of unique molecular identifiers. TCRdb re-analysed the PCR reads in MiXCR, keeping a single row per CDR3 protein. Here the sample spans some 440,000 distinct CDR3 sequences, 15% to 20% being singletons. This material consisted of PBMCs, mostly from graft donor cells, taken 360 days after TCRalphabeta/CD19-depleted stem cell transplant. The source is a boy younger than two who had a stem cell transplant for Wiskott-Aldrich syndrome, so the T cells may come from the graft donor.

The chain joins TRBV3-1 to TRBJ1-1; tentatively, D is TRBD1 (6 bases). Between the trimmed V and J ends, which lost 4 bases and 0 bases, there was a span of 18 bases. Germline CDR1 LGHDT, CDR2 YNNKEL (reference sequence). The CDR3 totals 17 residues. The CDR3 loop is CASSRRPDRYLNTEAFF. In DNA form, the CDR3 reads TGTGCCAGCAGCCGAAGGCCGGACAGATATCTGAACACTGAAGCTTTCTTT. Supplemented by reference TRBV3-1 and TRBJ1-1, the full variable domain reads DTAVSQTPKYLVTQMGNDKSIKCEQNLGHDTMYWYKQDSKKFLKIMFSYNNKELIINETVPNRFSPKSPDKAHLNLHINSLELGDSAVYFCASSRRPDRYLNTEAFFGQGTRLTVV.

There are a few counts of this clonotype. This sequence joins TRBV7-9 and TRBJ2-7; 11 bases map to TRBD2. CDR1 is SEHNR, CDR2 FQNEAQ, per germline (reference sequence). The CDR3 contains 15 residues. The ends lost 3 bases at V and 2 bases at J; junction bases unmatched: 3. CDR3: CASSLSSGGAYEQYF. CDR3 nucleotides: TGTGCCAGCAGCTTGAGTAGCGGGGGGGCCTACGAGCAGTACTTC.

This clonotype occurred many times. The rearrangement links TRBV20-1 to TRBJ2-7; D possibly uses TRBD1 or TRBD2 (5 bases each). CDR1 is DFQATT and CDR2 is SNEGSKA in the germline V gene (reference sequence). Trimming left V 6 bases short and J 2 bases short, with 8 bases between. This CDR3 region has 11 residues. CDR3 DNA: TGCAGTGCCCGGGGCACCTACGAGCAGTACTTC. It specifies CSARGTYEQYF.

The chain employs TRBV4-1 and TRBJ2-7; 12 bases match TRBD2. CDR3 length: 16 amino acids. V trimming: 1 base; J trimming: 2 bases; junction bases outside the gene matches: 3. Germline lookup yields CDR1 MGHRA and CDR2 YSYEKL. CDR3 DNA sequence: TGCGCCAGCAGCCAAGCCTGGACTAGCGGGGCCTACGAGCAGTACTTC. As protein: CASSQAWTSGAYEQYF.

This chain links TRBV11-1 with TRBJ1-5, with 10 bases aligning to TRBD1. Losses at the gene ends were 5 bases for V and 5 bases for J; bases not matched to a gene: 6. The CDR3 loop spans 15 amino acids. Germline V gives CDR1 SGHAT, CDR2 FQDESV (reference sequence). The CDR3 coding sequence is TGTGCCAGCAGCGTATGGACAGGGGGAGATCAGCCCCAGCATTTT. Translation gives CASSVWTGGDQPQHF.

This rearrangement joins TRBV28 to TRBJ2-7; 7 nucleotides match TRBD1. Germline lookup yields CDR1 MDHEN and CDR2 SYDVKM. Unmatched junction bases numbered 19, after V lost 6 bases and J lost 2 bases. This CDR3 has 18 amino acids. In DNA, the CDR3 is TGTGCCAGCAGCTTCCTACGCCTTACTCGACAGGGAACCTACGAGCAGTACTTC. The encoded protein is CASSFLRLTRQGTYEQYF.

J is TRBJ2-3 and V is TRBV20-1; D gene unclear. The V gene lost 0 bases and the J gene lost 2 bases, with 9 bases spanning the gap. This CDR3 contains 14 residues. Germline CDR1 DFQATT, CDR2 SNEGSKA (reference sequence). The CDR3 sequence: CSARDYHHTDTQYF. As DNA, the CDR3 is TGCAGTGCTAGAGATTACCACCACACAGATACGCAGTATTTT.

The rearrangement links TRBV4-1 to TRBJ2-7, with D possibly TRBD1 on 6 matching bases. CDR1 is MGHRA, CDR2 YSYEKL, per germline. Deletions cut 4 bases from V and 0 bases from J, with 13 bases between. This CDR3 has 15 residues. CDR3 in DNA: TGCGCCAGCAGCCTGGACAGCCTAAGCTCCTACGAGCAGTACTTC. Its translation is CASSLDSLSSYEQYF.

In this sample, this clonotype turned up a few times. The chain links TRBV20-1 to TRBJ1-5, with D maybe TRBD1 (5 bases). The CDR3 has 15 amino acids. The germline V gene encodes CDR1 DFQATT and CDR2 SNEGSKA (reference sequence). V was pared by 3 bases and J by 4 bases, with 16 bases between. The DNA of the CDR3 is TGCAGTGCTAGTCCCCCGGGGGGTTTTAATCAGCCCCAGCATTTT. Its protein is CSASPPGGFNQPQHF.

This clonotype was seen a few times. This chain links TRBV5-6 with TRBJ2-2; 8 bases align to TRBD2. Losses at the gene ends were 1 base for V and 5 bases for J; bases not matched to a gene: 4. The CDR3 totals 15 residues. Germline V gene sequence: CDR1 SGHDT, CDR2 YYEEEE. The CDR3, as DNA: TGTGCCAGCAGCTTGCGTGGACTAGCTACCGGGGAGCTGTTTTTT. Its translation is CASSLRGLATGELFF.